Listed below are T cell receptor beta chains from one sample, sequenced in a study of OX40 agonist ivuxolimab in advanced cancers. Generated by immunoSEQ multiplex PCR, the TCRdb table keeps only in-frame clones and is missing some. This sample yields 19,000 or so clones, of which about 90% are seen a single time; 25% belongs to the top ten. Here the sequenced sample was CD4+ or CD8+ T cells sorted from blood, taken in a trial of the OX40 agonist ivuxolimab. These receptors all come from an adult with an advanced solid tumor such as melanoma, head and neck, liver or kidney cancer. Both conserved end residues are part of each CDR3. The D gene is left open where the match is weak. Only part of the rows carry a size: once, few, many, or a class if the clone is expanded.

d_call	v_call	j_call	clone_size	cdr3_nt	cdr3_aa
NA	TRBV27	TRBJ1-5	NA	TGTGCCAGCAGCCCATTCCTGGGGGGTCAGCCCCAGCATTTT	CASSPFLGGQPQHF
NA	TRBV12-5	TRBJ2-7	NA	TGTGCTAGTGGTTTGCCGGGGACCTACGAGCAGTACTTC	CASGLPGTYEQYF
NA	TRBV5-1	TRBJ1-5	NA	TGCGCCAGCAGCTTGGGAGGGGCGGGGCGGCCCCAGCATTTT	CASSLGGAGRPQHF
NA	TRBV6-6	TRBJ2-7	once	TGTGCCAGCAGTTACGGGCAGGGTTTCGGTCGGCAGTACTTC	CASSYGQGFGRQYF
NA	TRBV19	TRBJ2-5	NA	TGTGCCAGTAGCCTCACTAGCACTGGGGCCCAGTACTTC	CASSLTSTGAQYF
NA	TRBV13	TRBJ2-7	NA	TGTGCCAGCAGCTTAGAGGGGAGCGGGGACAGATTCTCCTACGAGCAGTACTTC	CASSLEGSGDRFSYEQYF
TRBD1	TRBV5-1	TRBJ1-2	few	TGCGCCAGCAGCTCCGGACAGGAGCCTAACTATGGCTACACCTTC	CASSSGQEPNYGYTF
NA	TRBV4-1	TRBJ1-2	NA	TGCGCCAGCAGCCAAGAAGAAGGGAACTATGGCTACACCTTC	CASSQEEGNYGYTF
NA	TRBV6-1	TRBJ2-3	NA	TGTGCCAGCAGTGAAGCAACGACAGATACGCAGTATTTT	CASSEATTDTQYF
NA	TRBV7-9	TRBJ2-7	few	TGTGCCAGCAGCTTAGCCCTTTGGGAAGAGCAGTACTTC	CASSLALWEEQYF
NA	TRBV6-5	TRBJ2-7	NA	TGTGCCAGCAGTTACTTCAGGAACTACGAGCAGTACTTC	CASSYFRNYEQYF
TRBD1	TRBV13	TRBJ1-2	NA	TGTGCCAGCAGCCCCCTGACAGGGGTGGAAGGCTACACCTTC	CASSPLTGVEGYTF
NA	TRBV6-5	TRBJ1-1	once	TGTGCCAGCAGTGAACCAGGGATCCTAGCTGAAGCTTTCTTT	CASSEPGILAEAFF
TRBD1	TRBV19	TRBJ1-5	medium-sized	TGTGCCAGTGCGGACAGGGGCAGCAATCAGCCCCAGCATTTT	CASADRGSNQPQHF
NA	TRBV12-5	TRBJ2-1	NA	TGTGCTAGTGGCTCCAACAATGAGCAGTTCTTC	CASGSNNEQFF
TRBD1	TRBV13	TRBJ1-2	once	TGTGCCAGCACCGTGCAGACAGGGTTAAATGGCTACACCTTC	CASTVQTGLNGYTF
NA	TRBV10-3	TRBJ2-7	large	TGTGCCATCAGTGACCCGGACGGGGTACACGAGCAGTACTTC	CAISDPDGVHEQYF
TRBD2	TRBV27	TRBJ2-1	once	TGTGCCAGCACCAAGACTAGCGGCTCAACCCCCTACAATGAGCAGTTCTTC	CASTKTSGSTPYNEQFF
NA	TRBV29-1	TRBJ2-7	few	TGCAGCACCAGGGGTCGGACAGGAGGGACCAACGAGCAGTACTTC	CSTRGRTGGTNEQYF
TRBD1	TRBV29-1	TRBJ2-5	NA	TGCAGCGTTGAAGAGGGTCGGCAGGGGGACCCGTGGCAAGAGACCCAGTACTTC	CSVEEGRQGDPWQETQYF
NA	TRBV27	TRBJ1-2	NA	TGTGCCAGCAGTTCGCAGCCTTGGGGAGATAACTATGGCTACACCTTC	CASSSQPWGDNYGYTF
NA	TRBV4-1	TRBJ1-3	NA	TGCGCCAGCAGCCAAAACCCCGGCAGGTCTGGAAACACCATATATTTT	CASSQNPGRSGNTIYF